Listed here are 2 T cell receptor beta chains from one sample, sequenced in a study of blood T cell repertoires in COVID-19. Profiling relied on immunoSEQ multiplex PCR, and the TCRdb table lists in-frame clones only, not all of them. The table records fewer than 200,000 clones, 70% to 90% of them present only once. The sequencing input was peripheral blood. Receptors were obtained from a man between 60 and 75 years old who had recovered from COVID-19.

CDR3 region: CSAKNLYEQYF. In nucleotides, the CDR3 is TGCAGCGCGAAAAATTTATACGAGCAGTACTTC. The chain couples TRBV20-1 to TRBJ2-7; D is unresolved. The CDR3 consists of 11 residues. Germline V gene data show CDR1 as DFQATT and CDR2 as SNEGSKA (reference sequence).

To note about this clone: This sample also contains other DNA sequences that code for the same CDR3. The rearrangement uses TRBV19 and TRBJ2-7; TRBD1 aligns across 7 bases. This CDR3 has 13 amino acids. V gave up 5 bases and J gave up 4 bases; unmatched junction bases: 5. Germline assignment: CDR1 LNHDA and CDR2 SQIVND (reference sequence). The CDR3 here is CASSVRQGYEQYF. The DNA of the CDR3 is TGTGCCAGTAGTGTCCGACAGGGTTACGAGCAGTACTTC.